The 9 T cell receptor beta chains below come from one sample, sequenced in a study of cytomegalovirus exposure and HLA in healthy donors (dated by TCRdb to about 2017). Library generation was performed with the immunoSEQ multiplex PCR assay. For the multiplex PCR, a mixture combining 60 forward primers for TCR Vbeta segments and 13 reverse primers for TCR Jbeta segments was used. TCRdb took this table from immuneACCESS and kept in-frame rearrangements with V and J called. Such tables lack part of the clones; where checked against another copy, unresolved V genes explain under half of the gap, and the rest is unexplained. The sample table shows more than 150,000 clones, and 82% are seen once. The ten biggest clones cover more than 1.5% of the sample. Sequencing was performed on PBMCs. These receptors originate from a man aged 35-49 years in good health and CMV-seronegative.

The rearrangement uses TRBV5-4 and TRBJ2-1, with 9 bases that match TRBD2. This CDR3 comprises 15 residues. V was pared by 4 bases and J by 4 bases, with 6 bases of the junction left unmatched. CDR1 and CDR2 from the germline V gene are SGHNT and YYREEE (reference sequence). The CDR3 DNA sequence: TGTGCCAGCAGCCATCGACTAGCGGCGTACAATGAGCAGTTCTTC. It encodes CASSHRLAAYNEQFF.

The chain joins TRBV19 to TRBJ2-7, with 8 nucleotides matching TRBD1. V lost 4 bases to trimming and J lost 2 bases; unmatched junction nucleotides: 4. CDR1 and CDR2 (germline): LNHDA, SQIVND (reference sequence). The CDR3 sequence is 14 residues long. CDR3 nucleotides: TGTGCCAGTAGTAAAGCCAGGGGGCCCTACGAGCAGTACTTC. Translating gives CASSKARGPYEQYF.

The V and J genes are TRBV5-3 and TRBJ1-5; D might be TRBD1 (5 bases). TRBV5-3 is an ORF for which the function is uncertain. The CDR3 loop spans 14 amino acids. The V end was cut by 4 bases, the J end by 7 bases, with 15 bases between. The CDR3 sequence is CARSIAQGNQPQHF. CDR3 nucleotide sequence: TGTGCCAGAAGCATAGCTCAGGGTAACCAGCCCCAGCATTTT.

The genes are TRBV28 and TRBJ1-2; 7 bases are shared with TRBD1. Germline V gene lookup returns CDR1 MDHEN and CDR2 SYDVKM. The CDR3 is 11 residues long. The V gene end was trimmed by 11 bases and the J gene end by 6 bases; junction bases not matched to a gene: 6. The CDR3 sequence: CAAGQADGYTF. The CDR3 DNA is TGTGCCGCTGGACAGGCGGATGGCTACACCTTC.

The chain recombines TRBV28 with TRBJ2-3, with D possibly matching TRBD2 (5 bases). Germline V gene sequence: CDR1 MDHEN, CDR2 SYDVKM. The CDR3 spans 12 residues. V shed 8 bases and J shed 2 bases, with 8 bases lying between them. The CDR3 here is CASRDPTDTQYF. The CDR3 coding sequence is TGTGCCAGCCGGGATCCCACAGATACGCAGTATTTT. The variable domain in full, completed from reference TRBV28 and TRBJ2-3, reads DVKVTQSSRYLVKRTGEKVFLECVQDMDHENMFWYRQDPGLGLRLIYFSYDVKMKEKGDIPEGYSVSREKKERFSLILESASTNQTSMYLCASRDPTDTQYFGPGTRLTVL.

The CDR3 loop reads CASSYSGGQLSYEQYF. CDR3 DNA: TGTGCCAGCAGTTACTCCGGGGGACAGCTCTCCTACGAGCAGTACTTC. The chain couples TRBV6-5 to TRBJ2-7, with D perhaps TRBD1 (7 bases). The CDR3 runs to 16 residues. From germline, CDR1 is MNHEY and CDR2 SVGAGI. V was shortened by 0 bases and J by 0 bases, with 12 bases between the two germline ends.

A single count supports this clone. J is TRBJ1-4 and V is TRBV4-1; possibly TRBD1 for D (5 bases). The CDR3 totals 16 residues. Trimming shortened V by 0 bases and J by 5 bases, and 13 bases separated the two germline ends. Germline V gene lookup returns CDR1 MGHRA and CDR2 YSYEKL. The CDR3 protein is CASSQEGRGGNEKLFF. The DNA for the CDR3 is TGCGCCAGCAGCCAAGAGGGGAGGGGTGGCAATGAAAAACTGTTTTTT.

The chain has TRBV7-9 and TRBJ1-6; 7 nucleotides line up with TRBD1. Germline lookup yields CDR1 SEHNR and CDR2 FQNEAQ (reference sequence). V gave up 10 bases and J gave up 7 bases; unmatched junction bases: 10. This CDR3 spans 14 amino acids. The chain's CDR3 is CATTRDSTNSPLHF. The DNA for the CDR3 is TGTGCCACAACCAGGGACAGTACCAATTCACCCCTCCACTTT.

The chain is built from TRBV5-1 and TRBJ1-5; D might be TRBD1 (5 bases). CDR1 SGHRS and CDR2 YFSETQ come from the germline V gene. Trimming took 4 bases from V and 4 from J, leaving 12 bases between them. The CDR3 totals 14 residues. CDR3 coding DNA: TGCGCCAGCAGCGAGGGACTTTATAATCAGCCCCAGCATTTT. As protein: CASSEGLYNQPQHF.